This is a list of T cell receptor beta chains from one sample in a study of radiotherapy plus CTLA-4 blockade in lung cancer. Only in-frame clones appear in the TCRdb table, and some are missing; sequencing was by immunoSEQ multiplex PCR. The top ten clones hold about 3.5% of a sample with some 92,000 clones, around four fifths of them seen once. This sample comprised peripheral blood, obtained from a patient treated with radiotherapy plus ipilimumab. The receptors come from a human donor with non-small cell lung cancer who had a partial response to radiotherapy plus ipilimumab. CDR3s include the opening cysteine and the closing phenylalanine or tryptophan. The D gene is left open where the match is weak. Rows give clone size only sometimes, using once, few, many, or a class for an expanded clone.

J | V | size | D | CDR3 | DNA
TRBJ1-3 | TRBV29-1 | - | TRBD1 | CSAGTASGNTIYF | TGCAGCGCGGGGACAGCCTCTGGAAACACCATATATTTT
TRBJ2-1 | TRBV10-1 | - | TRBD2 | CASSESLAGRNEQFF | TGCGCCAGCAGTGAGTCCCTAGCGGGAAGGAATGAGCAGTTCTTC
TRBJ2-1 | TRBV28 | - | - | CASSLPTRGNNEQFF | TGTGCCAGCAGCTTACCGACTAGGGGAAACAATGAGCAGTTCTTC
TRBJ1-2 | TRBV5-4 | few | - | CASSLYRENYGYTF | TGTGCCAGCAGCTTGTACAGGGAGAACTATGGCTACACCTTC
TRBJ1-1 | TRBV27 | - | - | CASRQTPRSTEAFF | TGTGCCAGCAGGCAGACCCCCCGGAGCACTGAAGCTTTCTTT
TRBJ1-4 | TRBV19 | - | - | CASSMRQPNEKLFF | TGTGCCAGTAGTATGAGGCAACCAAATGAAAAACTGTTTTTT
TRBJ2-7 | TRBV5-1 | - | TRBD1 | CASSLRGTVPPEQYF | TGCGCCAGCAGCTTGAGGGGGACAGTCCCGCCCGAGCAGTACTTC
TRBJ1-1 | TRBV15 | - | - | CATSRGHQGGTEAFF | TGTGCCACCAGCAGGGGACACCAAGGGGGCACTGAAGCTTTCTTT
TRBJ1-4 | TRBV28 | - | TRBD1 | CASRIRDRAEKLFF | TGTGCCAGCAGGATCCGGGACAGGGCTGAAAAACTGTTTTTT
TRBJ2-1 | TRBV19 | - | - | CASTTGILRGEQFF | TGTGCCAGCACCACGGGGATCCTCAGAGGTGAGCAGTTCTTC
TRBJ2-2 | TRBV30 | - | - | CAWSVGGGTGELFF | TGTGCCTGGAGTGTGGGAGGGGGCACCGGGGAGCTGTTTTTT
TRBJ1-5 | TRBV9 | - | - | CASSPHSNQPQHF | TGTGCCAGCAGCCCCCATAGCAATCAGCCCCAGCATTTT
TRBJ2-2 | TRBV5-1 | - | - | CASSFGGAGTGELFF | TGCGCCAGCAGCTTCGGCGGGGCAGGGACCGGGGAGCTGTTTTTT
TRBJ2-5 | TRBV19 | - | - | CASSIEGRLKETQYF | TGTGCCAGTAGTATAGAGGGCAGATTGAAAGAGACCCAGTACTTC
TRBJ2-6 | TRBV6-6 | - | - | CASSHRDSGANVLTF | TGTGCCAGCAGTCACCGGGACTCTGGGGCCAACGTCCTGACTTTC
TRBJ1-2 | TRBV27 | few | TRBD1 | CASGQGYGYTF | TGTGCCAGCGGACAGGGCTATGGCTACACCTTC
TRBJ2-2 | TRBV19 | - | TRBD1 | CASSILRTGGVGRTGELFF | TGTGCCAGTAGTATACTTAGGACAGGGGGCGTCGGGAGGACCGGGGAGCTGTTTTTT
TRBJ2-7 | TRBV5-8 | - | - | CASSPDGREGSYEQYF | TGTGCCAGCAGTCCCGATGGACGAGAGGGCTCCTACGAGCAGTACTTC
TRBJ1-1 | TRBV18 | - | - | CASSPPAGQNTEAFF | TGTGCCAGCTCACCACCCGCAGGGCAGAACACTGAAGCTTTCTTT
TRBJ2-3 | TRBV5-1 | - | TRBD1 | CASSLGTESDTQYF | TGCGCCAGCAGTCTTGGGACAGAATCAGATACGCAGTATTTT
TRBJ2-5 | TRBV6-1 | - | TRBD2 | CASSRTSSETQYF | TGTGCCAGCAGTCGGACTAGCTCTGAGACCCAGTACTTC
TRBJ1-2 | TRBV5-1 | - | - | CASSLAGGVDYGYTF | TGCGCCAGCAGCTTGGCAGGAGGAGTGGACTATGGCTACACCTTC
TRBJ2-7 | TRBV7-9 | - | - | CASSLGQFSYEQYF | TGTGCCAGCAGCCTTGGACAGTTCTCCTACGAGCAGTACTTC
TRBJ2-5 | TRBV9 | - | TRBD2 | CASSVAAAGGIQETQYF | TGTGCCAGCAGCGTCGCCGCAGCGGGAGGGATCCAAGAGACCCAGTACTTC
TRBJ1-1 | TRBV28 | once | TRBD1 | CASSSDRGREGTEAFF | TGTGCCAGCAGTTCCGACAGGGGGCGAGAAGGGACTGAAGCTTTCTTT
TRBJ1-1 | TRBV28 | - | - | CASSSPGHLNTEAFF | TGTGCCAGCAGTTCCCCGGGACACTTGAACACTGAAGCTTTCTTT
TRBJ2-1 | TRBV7-2 | - | - | CASSLSTGNYNEQFF | TGTGCCAGCAGCTTAAGTACCGGGAACTACAATGAGCAGTTCTTC
TRBJ2-3 | TRBV9 | - | TRBD2 | CASSVSPHATSGRDTQYF | TGTGCCAGCAGCGTAAGTCCCCACGCGACTAGCGGGAGAGATACGCAGTATTTT
TRBJ2-1 | TRBV9 | - | TRBD2 | CASSALAGGPNEQFF | TGTGCCAGCAGCGCACTAGCGGGAGGGCCCAATGAGCAGTTCTTC
TRBJ1-5 | TRBV10-3 | - | - | CAISESPDSFKPQHF | TGTGCCATCAGTGAGTCGCCGGACAGCTTTAAGCCCCAGCATTTT
TRBJ1-1 | TRBV9 | - | - | CASSVTGQNTEAFF | TGTGCCAGCAGCGTGACAGGTCAGAACACTGAAGCTTTCTTT
TRBJ2-7 | TRBV5-5 | - | - | CASSPFAGHMNSYEQYF | TGTGCCAGCAGCCCCTTTGCAGGACACATGAACTCCTACGAGCAGTACTTC
TRBJ2-5 | TRBV5-1 | - | - | CASTDSQETQYF | TGCGCCAGCACGGACTCGCAAGAGACCCAGTACTTC
TRBJ1-2 | TRBV6-6 | - | - | CASSNGRASGYGYTF | TGTGCCAGCAGCAATGGCAGGGCTTCCGGCTATGGCTACACCTTC
TRBJ2-7 | TRBV27 | - | TRBD2 | CASSLSRRTGAGGPYEQYF | TGTGCCAGCAGTTTATCGCGCCGGACAGGAGCGGGAGGCCCCTACGAGCAGTACTTC
TRBJ2-7 | TRBV5-1 | - | TRBD1 | CASSFGQGIYEQYF | TGCGCCAGCAGCTTCGGACAGGGCATCTACGAGCAGTACTTC
TRBJ2-1 | TRBV5-8 | once | TRBD2 | CASSLAGAGEQFF | TGTGCCAGCAGCTTAGCGGGAGCGGGTGAGCAGTTCTTC
TRBJ2-1 | TRBV6-1 | - | TRBD1 | CASATGRNEQFF | TGTGCCAGCGCGACAGGGCGCAATGAGCAGTTCTTC
TRBJ1-1 | TRBV30 | - | - | CAWTLSNFGEGMNTEAFF | TGTGCCTGGACCTTATCCAACTTCGGGGAGGGTATGAACACTGAAGCTTTCTTT
TRBJ2-5 | TRBV29-1 | - | TRBD2 | CSVATSGETQYF | TGCAGCGTTGCAACTAGCGGGGAGACCCAGTACTTC